This T cell receptor beta chain is drawn from a study of shared clonotypes between healthy human individuals. Running of the assay took place at deep level. Profiling relied on immunoSEQ multiplex PCR, and the TCRdb table lists in-frame clones only, not all of them. The sample has about 120,000 clones; about 71% are singletons. The CDR3 has 16 residues. The germline gives CDR1 MGHDK, CDR2 SYGVNS. V was pared by 1 base and J by 6 bases, with 15 bases between. The source of this sequence is a woman aged 25 to 39 in good health. Sequencing input: memory CD8+ T cells sorted from blood. The subset was: CD45RO+ cells pooled with CCR7-negative TemRA cells. The chain employs TRBV25-1 and TRBJ2-2; no firm D call. CDR3 region: CASSESTRLRPGELFF. CDR3 in DNA: TGTGCCAGCAGTGAATCAACCAGATTACGACCCGGGGAGCTGTTTTTT.